The text below deals with one TCR beta chain. The CDR3 totals 15 residues. Per the germline V gene, CDR1 is SGHRS and CDR2 is YFSETQ. Between the trimmed V and J ends, which lost 0 bases and 7 bases, there was a span of 11 bases. The data stem from a study of blood T cell repertoires in COVID-19. Overall study context: Sources were T cells, B-cell-depleted T cells, or PBMCs; the material itself was cDNA or gDNA.

As handled by the study authors: Amplification of reference gene primers was used by the study to estimate nucleated cell counts. Profiling relied on immunoSEQ multiplex PCR, and the TCRdb table lists in-frame clones only, not all of them. V and J calls and clone size are given by that table; D and trimming were obtained from the DNA. This table has some 120,000 clones, approximately 83% appearing once. V usage is TRBV5-1 and J usage is TRBJ1-6, with D maybe TRBD1 (5 bases). The sequenced material came from peripheral blood. This clonotype was obtained from a woman in her forties or fifties who had recovered from COVID-19. The CDR3 region is CASSLAGIGNSPLHF. CDR3 DNA: TGCGCCAGCAGCTTGGCAGGGATCGGGAATTCACCCCTCCACTTT.